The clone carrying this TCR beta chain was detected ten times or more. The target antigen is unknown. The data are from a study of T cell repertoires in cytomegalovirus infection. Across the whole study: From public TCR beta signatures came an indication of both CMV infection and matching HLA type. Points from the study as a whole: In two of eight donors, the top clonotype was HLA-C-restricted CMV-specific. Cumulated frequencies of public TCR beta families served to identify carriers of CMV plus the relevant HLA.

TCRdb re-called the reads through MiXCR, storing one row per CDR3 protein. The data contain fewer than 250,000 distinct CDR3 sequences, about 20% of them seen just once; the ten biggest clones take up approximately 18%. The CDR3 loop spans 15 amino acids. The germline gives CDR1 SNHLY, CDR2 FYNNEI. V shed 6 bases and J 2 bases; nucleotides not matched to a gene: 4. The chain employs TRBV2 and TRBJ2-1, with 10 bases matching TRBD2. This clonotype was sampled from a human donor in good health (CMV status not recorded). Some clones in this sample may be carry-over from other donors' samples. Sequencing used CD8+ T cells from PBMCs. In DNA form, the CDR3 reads TGTGCCAGCAGGAGCGGGGGGGCGACCTACAATGAGCAGTTCTTC. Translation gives CASRSGGATYNEQFF.